These 7 T cell receptor beta chains were all obtained from the same sample, sequenced in a study of STAT5B mutations in CD4+ large granular lymphocyte leukemia. Generated by immunoSEQ multiplex PCR, the TCRdb table keeps only in-frame clones and is missing some. The table has 30,000 or so clones, under 80% seen once. Material for sequencing was CD4+ T cells from blood buffy coats. The receptors shown here come from a human donor in good health.

The chain has TRBV15 and TRBJ2-4; possible D gene TRBD1, 6 bases. The germline V gene has CDR1 LNHNV and CDR2 YYDKDF (reference sequence). V was clipped by 5 bases and J by 6 bases, with 14 bases between them. The CDR3 runs 14 residues. The CDR3 nucleotides read TGTGCCACCAGCCGAGGGGGAGAAGGAAACATTCAGTACTTC. Its translation: CATSRGGEGNIQYF.

This clone was picked up a small number of times. J is TRBJ2-5 and V is TRBV5-4; 11 bases map to TRBD2. The CDR3 extends over 17 amino acids. V dropped 4 bases and J dropped 4; count of bases not matched to a gene: 12. Germline V gives CDR1 SGHNT, CDR2 YYREEE (reference sequence). The CDR3 sequence: CASSGRTLAGGSETQYF. The CDR3 DNA reads TGTGCCAGCAGCGGGAGGACTTTAGCGGGGGGGTCAGAGACCCAGTACTTC.

The sample holds a few counts of this clone. The rearrangement links TRBV5-1 to TRBJ1-1; perhaps TRBD1 as D (5 bases). Looked up from germline, CDR1 is SGHRS and CDR2 is YFSETQ. The CDR3 runs to 16 residues. V lost 0 bases and J lost 0, with 12 bases in between. The CDR3 loop reads CASSLAWGRVNTEAFF. The CDR3 nucleotides are TGCGCCAGCAGCTTGGCCTGGGGCCGAGTGAACACTGAAGCTTTCTTT.

The sample holds one count of this clone. CDR3 sequence reads: CASSVAGEGAPYEQYF. The CDR3, as DNA: TGTGCCAGCAGCGTCGCTGGGGAGGGGGCCCCCTACGAGCAGTACTTC. This chain uses TRBV9 with TRBJ2-7; D possibly matches TRBD1 or TRBD2 (7 bases each). The CDR3 sequence is 16 residues long. Trimming took 2 bases from V and 2 from J, leaving 17 bases between them. The germline CDR1 and CDR2 sequences are SGDLS and YYNGEE.

The rearrangement uses TRBV5-4 and TRBJ2-5; 8 bases fit TRBD2. This CDR3 contains 14 residues. Germline trimming cut 4 bases from V and 7 bases from J; bases unmatched to any gene: 9. The germline V gene encodes CDR1 SGHNT and CDR2 YYREEE (reference sequence). CDR3 DNA sequence: TGTGCCAGCAGCGAGCGGGGGAATGGAGCGACCCAGTACTTC. It codes for CASSERGNGATQYF.

The V and J genes are TRBV27 and TRBJ2-5, with unresolved D. This CDR3 has 15 amino acids. V was pared by 2 bases and J by 4 bases, with 14 bases between. CDR1 and CDR2 (germline): MNHEY, SMNVEV (reference sequence). The CDR3 nucleotides read TGTGCCAGCAGTTTAAGTTTAGGGTCAGGAGAGACCCAGTACTTC. Its protein is CASSLSLGSGETQYF.

The chain employs TRBV10-3 and TRBJ2-1; D gene unclear. V was shortened by 6 bases and J by 0 bases, with 6 bases between the two germline ends. The CDR3 length is 13 residues. The germline gives CDR1 ENHRY, CDR2 SYGVKD. As DNA, the CDR3 is TGTGCCATCAGGGGTCGCTCCTACAATGAGCAGTTCTTC. As protein: CAIRGRSYNEQFF.